These T cell receptor beta chains were read from a single sample in a study of siplizumab effects on memory and regulatory T cells. Profiling relied on immunoSEQ multiplex PCR, and the TCRdb table lists in-frame clones only, not all of them. This sample has around 83,000 clones, with just under 90% found just once. The sample comprised CD4+ T cells sorted from blood. These receptors all come from a human donor in good health. The CDR3 runs from the conserved cysteine through the conserved F or W. A D gene is named only where the DNA matches it firmly.

d_call j_call v_call cdr3_aa
- TRBJ2-7 TRBV7-9 CASSLPSGYEQYF
- TRBJ2-1 TRBV20-1 CSASLYEQFF
TRBD1 TRBJ2-2 TRBV7-3 CASSGQGNAGELFF
- TRBJ2-6 TRBV29-1 CSVGGGSGANVLTF
- TRBJ1-6 TRBV4-1 CASSQFVWVSSYNSPLHF
TRBD1 TRBJ1-5 TRBV6-6 CASRWTGNNQPQHF
- TRBJ1-2 TRBV28 CASSTPGVYGYTF
- TRBJ2-2 TRBV7-3 CASTARDTGELFF
TRBD2 TRBJ2-7 TRBV4-3 CASSQDSLADSYEQYF
- TRBJ2-7 TRBV11-2 CASSLEFPGGTISYEQYF
- TRBJ1-1 TRBV6-6 CASNTLGGTNTEAFF
TRBD1 TRBJ1-2 TRBV25-1 CASSGRGASYGYTF
TRBD2 TRBJ2-1 TRBV5-1 CASSLLAGAYNEQFF
TRBD2 TRBJ2-1 TRBV7-6 CASSFSGKYNEQFF
- TRBJ2-6 TRBV6-5 CASSYGRSGANVLTF
- TRBJ1-4 TRBV19 CASSPQGTGNEKLFF
- TRBJ2-1 TRBV29-1 CSVGEFGVYNEQFF
- TRBJ1-3 TRBV5-1 CASSSERITASGNTIYF
- TRBJ1-2 TRBV21-1 CASNKAYYGYTF
TRBD2 TRBJ2-3 TRBV19 CASRDSGRASDTQYF
- TRBJ2-5 TRBV6-5 CASRGLGPQETQYF
- TRBJ1-1 TRBV7-2 CASRFHGEAFF
- TRBJ2-7 TRBV11-3 CASRSREGEQYF
TRBD2 TRBJ2-5 TRBV9 CASSARGGREETQYF
TRBD2 TRBJ2-3 TRBV4-3 CASSHRTSGTDTQYF
TRBD1 TRBJ1-2 TRBV5-1 CASSRDSLGGYTF
- TRBJ1-1 TRBV5-4 CASSLLQVNTEAFF
- TRBJ1-2 TRBV6-6 CASSLSRDGYTF
- TRBJ1-3 TRBV9 CASSDLVNSGNTIYF
TRBD1 TRBJ2-7 TRBV5-1 CASSLAGQGLEQYF
TRBD1 TRBJ1-2 TRBV18 CASSPGGQGFNYGYTF
- TRBJ1-3 TRBV30 CAWSPITGPGNTIYF
TRBD1 TRBJ1-5 TRBV7-9 CASSITSSGTEPQHF
- TRBJ2-5 TRBV19 CASSTVSGTQYF
TRBD2 TRBJ2-3 TRBV12-5 CASGLVRLAGASTDTQYF
TRBD2 TRBJ2-1 TRBV5-1 CASSRSGSSSYNEQFF
- TRBJ2-1 TRBV5-1 CASSWDLASYNEQFF
TRBD2 TRBJ2-7 TRBV30 CAGKAAGALYEQYF
- TRBJ2-1 TRBV15 CATTPGSSYNEQFF
- TRBJ2-7 TRBV7-7 CASSLSSGSYEQYF
- TRBJ1-1 TRBV5-1 CASTPAAEPLGEAFF
TRBD2 TRBJ2-4 TRBV5-4 CASSFDPREGGGIQYF
TRBD1 TRBJ2-5 TRBV29-1 CSVKSGGQLIQETQYF
- TRBJ2-3 TRBV6-1 CASSDRGAVTQYF
- TRBJ1-2 TRBV5-4 CASSFGTRNYGYTF
- TRBJ2-3 TRBV6-4 CASSAQGLSTDTQYF
TRBD1 TRBJ1-5 TRBV5-6 CASSLWTGNSNQPQHF
TRBD2 TRBJ2-2 TRBV7-7 CASSLEVWRAGEAGELFF
- TRBJ1-4 TRBV4-2 CASSRGIATATNEKLFF
TRBD2 TRBJ2-1 TRBV5-5 CASSSLAGYNEQFF
TRBD1 TRBJ2-2 TRBV19 CASSINRGFTGELFF
TRBD2 TRBJ2-7 TRBV10-2 CASSESEMGLAGPREQYF
- TRBJ2-1 TRBV5-5 CASSHRDLNNEQFF
- TRBJ2-3 TRBV25-1 CASSSSGEGDTQYF
- TRBJ1-2 TRBV19 CASSMINYGYTF
- TRBJ2-5 TRBV6-5 CASSYGPSGDGETQYF
- TRBJ2-5 TRBV25-1 CASSENIGVTQYF
TRBD1 TRBJ2-1 TRBV29-1 CSVGQGAGEQFF
- TRBJ2-7 TRBV5-1 CASSLEVPREQYF